The entry that follows covers one T cell receptor beta chain sequence. Its antigen remains unidentified. The sample comes from a study of cytomegalovirus exposure and HLA in healthy donors. Study in general: The Caucasian-associated ancestry cluster held around 76% of 398 genotyped donors.

Researchers ran the PCR with 60 Vbeta and 13 Jbeta primers. Libraries were prepared by immunoSEQ multiplex PCR; TCRdb keeps only in-frame clonotypes and omits some of them. The profile shows some 140,000 clones, roughly 79% of them singletons. Study-level results: The study had only CMV serostatus as immune exposure information. It has been reported that TCR beta sequences accurately predicted the HLA-A and HLA-B alleles of most subjects. Analysis was performed later, and it showed HLA-associated TCR beta chains to be more clonally expanded than equally common others.

The germline V gene has CDR1 SGHRS and CDR2 YFSETQ. The CDR3 runs to 11 residues. With 3 bases clipped from V and 10 bases from J, the junction kept 1 base outside the gene matches. Sequences were obtained from PBMCs. This TCR came from a man aged 18 to 30 in good health and CMV-seronegative. The chain employs TRBV5-1 and TRBJ2-1; 7 nucleotides line up with TRBD1. CDR3 in DNA: TGCGCCAGCAGCTCGACAGGGGAGCAGTTCTTC. The encoded protein is CASSSTGEQFF.